This T cell receptor (beta chain) is from a study of blood T cell repertoires in COVID-19. About the study: Samples representing acute and convalescent COVID-19 were sourced from the United States, Italy and Spain.

As handled by the study authors: Amplification of reference gene primers provided the estimated nucleated cell counts. The assay was immunoSEQ multiplex PCR, and TCRdb's table has in-frame clones only and misses some. The V and J calls and clone size come from that table; D and trimming were worked out from the DNA. The table has over 250,000 clones, around 87% seen once. This CDR3 has 15 amino acids. Germline-derived CDR1 and CDR2 are LGHDT and YNNKEL (reference sequence). Unmatched junction bases numbered 4, after V lost 0 bases and J lost 2 bases. The genes are TRBV3-1 (or the pseudogene TRBV3-2) and TRBJ2-7; TRBD2 matches 7 bases. The receptor was derived from a middle-aged woman who had recovered from COVID-19. The sample taken for sequencing was peripheral blood. This CDR3 is CASSQDPGGTYEQYF. The CDR3 region has the DNA TGTGCCAGCAGCCAAGATCCCGGGGGGACCTACGAGCAGTACTTC.